Following are 14 T cell receptor beta chains from one sample sequenced in a study of blood T cell repertoires in COVID-19. Only in-frame clones appear in the TCRdb table, and some are missing; sequencing was by immunoSEQ multiplex PCR. This sample carries some 130,000 clones, 85% to 90% of them seen once, and the ten largest clones take 2% to 2.5%. The specimen sequenced was peripheral blood. The receptors stem from a man aged 50 or older with active COVID-19.

This chain links TRBV9 with TRBJ2-7, with 11 nucleotides matching TRBD2. There are 15 residues in the CDR3. CDR1 is SGDLS and CDR2 is YYNGEE in the germline V gene. V shed 0 bases and J 2 bases; nucleotides not matched to a gene: 1. In nucleotides, the CDR3 is TGTGCCAGCAGCGTAGGGACTAGCGGGCCCTACGAGCAGTACTTC. Translating it yields CASSVGTSGPYEQYF.

CDR3 nucleotide sequence: TGCGCCAGCAGTGACCCTCTCTTAAGTGCGCCTAATGAAAAACTGTTTTTT. Amino acids: CASSDPLLSAPNEKLFF. V gene TRBV10-1 combines with J gene TRBJ1-4, with D unclear. Per germline, CDR1 WNHNN and CDR2 SYGVQD (reference sequence). V lost 3 bases and J 3 bases, leaving 17 bases between the germline ends. The CDR3 totals 17 residues.

CDR3 loop: CASRRTGGSYEQYF. Written as DNA, the CDR3 is TGTGCCAGCAGACGGACAGGGGGCTCCTACGAGCAGTACTTC. The genes are TRBV5-6 and TRBJ2-7, with 10 bases lining up with TRBD1. V gave up 5 bases and J gave up 0 bases; unmatched junction bases: 2. The V gene's germline CDR1 is SGHDT and CDR2 YYEEEE. The CDR3 has 14 amino acids.

V usage is TRBV18 and J usage is TRBJ2-1, with D unclear. Germline values: CDR1 KGHSH, CDR2 LQKENI. The CDR3 runs 12 residues. The ends were cut back, 5 bases at V and 4 bases at J, with 6 bases in the middle. The CDR3 bases are TGTGCCAGCTCAAAACAGTACAATGAGCAGTTCTTC. The encoded protein is CASSKQYNEQFF.

This chain links TRBV21-1 with TRBJ2-5; no check of the table's D call, TRBD2, against the DNA was made. TRBV21-1 is a pseudogene. The CDR3 length is 13 residues. DNA for the CDR3: TGTGCCAGCAGCAAGAGGCACCAAGAGACCCAGTACTTC. Residues: CASSKRHQETQYF.

V usage is TRBV5-6 and J usage is TRBJ2-1; 8 bases are a match to TRBD1. The CDR3 runs to 17 residues. V gave up 4 bases and J gave up 4 bases; unmatched junction bases: 13. The germline CDR1 and CDR2 sequences are SGHDT and YYEEEE. CDR3 DNA sequence: TGTGCCAGCAGCGTGGAGAAGACAGGGGTGATATACAATGAGCAGTTCTTC. This translates into CASSVEKTGVIYNEQFF. Using reference TRBV5-6 and TRBJ2-1 for the parts outside the CDR3, the full variable domain is DAGVTQSPTHLIKTRGQQVTLRCSPKSGHDTVSWYQQALGQGPQFIFQYYEEEERQRGNFPDRFSGHQFPNYSSELNVNALLLGDSALYLCASSVEKTGVIYNEQFFGPGTRLTVL.

This chain joins TRBV7-6 and TRBJ1-5; D is perhaps TRBD1 (5 bases). Trimming removed 0 bases from V and 10 bases from J, with 7 bases in between. Per germline, CDR1 SGHVS and CDR2 FNYEAQ. The CDR3 is 12 residues long. The CDR3: CASSLAQGPQHF. The CDR3 region has the DNA TGTGCCAGCAGCTTAGCGCAGGGACCCCAGCATTTT.

The gene calls are TRBV24-1 and TRBJ1-1; D remains ambiguous. The ends were cut back, 4 bases at V and 1 base at J, with 6 bases in the middle. This CDR3 has 13 residues. Germline CDR1 and CDR2: KGHDR and SFDVKD. CDR3 sequence reads: CATSERENTEAFF. DNA of the CDR3: TGTGCCACCAGTGAGAGAGAGAACACTGAAGCTTTCTTT.

V gene TRBV27 combines with J gene TRBJ1-5; D is possibly TRBD1 (6 bases). Germline V gene lookup returns CDR1 MNHEY and CDR2 SMNVEV (reference sequence). V dropped 5 bases and J dropped 5 bases, with 16 bases sitting between them. The CDR3 covers 15 residues. CDR3 coding DNA: TGTGCCAGCAGTACCCAGACGGGGGGGCATCAGCCCCAGCATTTT. The encoded protein is CASSTQTGGHQPQHF.

Only a few counts were recorded for this clone. The J gene is TRBJ2-5, the V gene TRBV6-5, with D tentatively TRBD2 (6 bases). Trimming took 5 bases from V and 1 from J, leaving 14 bases between them. Germline V gene lookup returns CDR1 MNHEY and CDR2 SVGAGI. This CDR3 has 15 residues. The CDR3 is CASSPGVSPQETQYF. Here the CDR3 DNA reads TGTGCCAGCAGTCCGGGGGTAAGCCCCCAAGAGACCCAGTACTTC.

The CDR3 DNA reads TGTGCCAGCAGTTACGGCTCGGCTAGACAGGGTGGAGAGTATTTT. Translating gives CASSYGSARQGGEYF. The chain recombines TRBV6-2 or TRBV6-3 with TRBJ2-3, with 7 bases matching TRBD1. The V and J ends lost 2 bases and 13 bases, in that order; junction bases with no gene match: 15. The CDR3 runs 15 residues. CDR1 is MNHEY, CDR2 SVGEGT, per germline.

The CDR3 spells CASSPLTGGGSDYGYTF. The CDR3 DNA sequence: TGTGCCAGCAGCCCGCTTACAGGGGGCGGATCGGACTATGGCTACACCTTC. The chain couples TRBV4-2 to TRBJ1-2; TRBD1 aligns across 9 bases. The CDR3 consists of 17 residues. After removal of 4 bases from V and 3 bases from J, the junction contained 12 bases not matched to a gene. From germline, CDR1 is LGHNA and CDR2 YNFKEQ.

The chain recombines TRBV19 with TRBJ2-2; a possible D gene is TRBD2 (6 bases). This CDR3 is built from 16 residues. V lost 5 bases to trimming and J lost 2 bases, with 15 bases between them. The germline gives CDR1 LNHDA, CDR2 SQIVND (reference sequence). The CDR3 here is CASSVPGLLNTGELFF. In DNA form, the CDR3 reads TGTGCCAGTAGTGTTCCGGGACTCCTAAACACCGGGGAGCTGTTTTTT. Combining the CDR3 with reference TRBV19 and TRBJ2-2 gives the whole variable domain DGGITQSPKYLFRKEGQNVTLSCEQNLNHDAMYWYRQDPGQGLRLIYYSQIVNDFQKGDIAEGYSVSREKKESFPLTVTSAQKNPTAFYLCASSVPGLLNTGELFFGEGSRLTVL.

CDR3 protein: CASSAQVNTEAFF. The CDR3 DNA follows: TGTGCCAGTAGTGCCCAGGTAAACACTGAAGCTTTCTTT. The chain couples TRBV19 to TRBJ1-1; D uncertain. The CDR3 loop spans 13 amino acids. Trimming removed 5 bases at V and 2 bases at J, with 9 bases between. The germline V gene has CDR1 LNHDA and CDR2 SQIVND (reference sequence).